These 4 T cell receptor beta chains were all obtained from the same sample, sequenced in a study of spatial heterogeneity in lung cancer. Time point given: sample taken at primary tumor resection. No cell sorting; template was whole RNA from tumor, lung tissue or PBMC. Via MiXCR, TCRdb re-called the 5' RACE reads, giving one row per CDR3 protein. The sample lists 7,000 or so distinct CDR3 sequences, 7% occurring once. The sequenced sample was PBMCs, obtained at surgery. All receptors derive from a male donor with early-stage non-small cell lung cancer.

This clonotype was observed a handful of times. This beta chain represents an off-target read in a library built for alpha chains; its size is of limited meaning. The chain is built from TRBV18 and TRBJ2-3; perhaps TRBD1 as D (6 bases). The V end lost 2 bases, the J end lost 2 bases, and 14 bases lay between the germline ends. Per germline, CDR1 KGHSH and CDR2 LQKENI. This CDR3 contains 16 residues. CDR3 coding DNA: TGTGCCAGCTCACCAGAAGTAGGACAGTCCACAGATACGCAGTATTTT. Amino acids: CASSPEVGQSTDTQYF.

This clonotype was observed at least ten times. Found in a library prepared for alpha chains, this beta chain is an off-target read, and its abundance has little meaning. V is TRBV5-1 and J is TRBJ1-1; a possible D gene is TRBD1 (6 bases). The CDR3 covers 15 residues. Germline CDR1 and CDR2: SGHRS and YFSETQ. Trimming stripped 0 bases from V and 4 bases from J, with 13 bases between. Here the CDR3 reads CASSLVGGGSTEAFF. The CDR3 nucleotides are TGCGCCAGCAGCTTGGTTGGGGGCGGGAGCACTGAAGCTTTCTTT.

This clonotype was seen more than once but under ten times. This beta chain is an off-target read within a library intended for alpha chains, so its frequency means little. V gene TRBV19 combines with J gene TRBJ2-5, with D perhaps matching TRBD1 or TRBD2 (5 bases each). CDR3 length equals 15 residues. Trimming removed 2 bases at V and 5 bases at J, with 15 bases between. The germline CDR1 and CDR2 sequences are LNHDA and SQIVND (reference sequence). The CDR3 bases are TGTGCCAGTAGTATAAGGCAGGGAGACAGCGAGACCCAGTACTTC. Amino acid sequence: CASSIRQGDSETQYF.

This clonotype was found many times. As an off-target read in a library built for alpha chains, this beta chain has a frequency of little significance. The chain has TRBV7-9 and TRBJ2-1; 9 bases map to TRBD2. CDR3 size: 18 residues. Trimming took 6 bases from V and 9 from J; bases not matched to a gene: 21. Germline values: CDR1 SEHNR, CDR2 FQNEAQ (reference sequence). CDR3 region: CASRHRLAAFGGEGEQFF. The DNA of the CDR3 is TGTGCCAGCAGACACCGACTAGCGGCCTTTGGAGGGGAAGGTGAGCAGTTCTTC.